The 26 T cell receptor beta chains below come from one sample, sequenced in a study of cytomegalovirus exposure and HLA in healthy donors. PCR amplification relied on 60 Vbeta primers (plus 13 Jbeta primers). The protocol was immunoSEQ multiplex PCR, while the TCRdb copy is restricted to in-frame clones and leaves out a portion. Here the sample spans 100,000 to 120,000 clones, 82% being singletons. Input material: PBMCs. The receptor set was obtained from a woman under 30 in good health and CMV-seronegative.

The chain employs TRBV14 and TRBJ1-1; D is ambiguous. V lost 4 bases, J lost 7 bases, and 13 bases lay in between. The CDR3 sequence is 13 residues long. The germline V gene encodes CDR1 SGHDN and CDR2 FVKESK. CDR3 sequence (DNA): TGTGCCAGCAGCCGCGGAGGTTGGGGTGAAGCTTTCTTT. Encoded protein: CASSRGGWGEAFF.

The rearrangement links TRBV15 to TRBJ2-7, with 8 nucleotides matching TRBD1. Per the germline V gene, CDR1 is LNHNV and CDR2 is YYDKDF (reference sequence). This CDR3 has 13 residues. The J segment lost 3 bases and the V segment lost 5 bases, leaving 3 bases of the junction unmatched. CDR3 sequence (DNA): TGTGCCACCAGCGCAGGACAGGGCTACGAGCAGTACTTC. Translated, it gives CATSAGQGYEQYF.

This clone was picked up one time. This sequence joins TRBV5-8 and TRBJ1-2; 7 positions agree with TRBD1. Germline CDR1 and CDR2: SGHTS and YDEGEE. Trimming cost V 0 bases and J 6 bases; bases outside gene matches: 8. The CDR3 runs 15 residues. DNA of the CDR3: TGTGCCAGCAGCTTGGGTGGACAGGCCCTTGATGGCTACACCTTC. Its translation is CASSLGGQALDGYTF.

This chain joins TRBV5-1 and TRBJ1-2; D is possibly TRBD1 (5 bases). This CDR3 has 15 amino acids. The V and J ends lost 3 bases and 8 bases respectively, with 20 bases between them. CDR1 is SGHRS and CDR2 is YFSETQ in the germline V gene. The chain's CDR3 is CASSWGTREEGGYTF. CDR3 DNA sequence: TGCGCCAGCAGCTGGGGGACCAGGGAGGAGGGAGGCTACACCTTC.

This clone appeared a few times. The gene calls are TRBV9 and TRBJ2-2; D is perhaps TRBD2 (6 bases). Trimming left V 4 bases short and J 3 bases short, with 16 bases between. Germline CDR1 is SGDLS and CDR2 is YYNGEE. The CDR3 is 16 residues long. The CDR3 DNA sequence: TGTGCCAGCAGCCCGCGAGGAGGGACTTACACCGGGGAGCTGTTTTTT. Its translation is CASSPRGGTYTGELFF.

The V call is TRBV9, the J call TRBJ2-7; TRBD2 might be the D (6 bases). CDR1 and CDR2 from the germline V gene are SGDLS and YYNGEE. V was clipped by 0 bases and J by 4 bases, with 14 bases between them. The CDR3 runs 15 residues. The CDR3 sequence: CASSVGGGEAYEQYF. For the CDR3, the DNA is TGTGCCAGCAGCGTAGGTGGCGGGGAGGCTTACGAGCAGTACTTC.

The gene calls are TRBV6-6 and TRBJ1-1, with D possibly being TRBD1 (6 bases). Germline V gene lookup returns CDR1 MNHNY and CDR2 SVGAGI (reference sequence). Trimming took 3 bases from V and 4 from J, leaving 12 bases between them. The length of the CDR3 is 14 residues. In DNA, the CDR3 is TGTGCCAGCAGTTATGGGCAGGGGAGCACTGAAGCTTTCTTT. Protein: CASSYGQGSTEAFF.

The chain links TRBV19 to TRBJ1-1, with TRBD1 matching 10 bases. The germline V gene encodes CDR1 LNHDA and CDR2 SQIVND (reference sequence). V dropped 6 bases and J dropped 2; count of bases not matched to a gene: 12. The CDR3 spans 17 residues. CDR3 protein: CASSLAGTGAFNTEAFF. In nucleotides, the CDR3 is TGTGCCAGTAGCCTTGCCGGGACAGGGGCTTTCAACACTGAAGCTTTCTTT.

The V gene is TRBV10-1, the J gene TRBJ2-2, with D possibly TRBD1 on 5 matching bases. Germline CDR1 reads WNHNN; CDR2 reads SYGVQD (reference sequence). The CDR3 length is 13 residues. Trimming removed 2 bases from V and 8 bases from J, with 9 bases in between. In DNA, the CDR3 is TGCGCCAGCAGTGAGGCAGGGTATGGGGAGCTGTTTTTT. Protein sequence: CASSEAGYGELFF.

The chain joins TRBV5-1 to TRBJ2-1, with TRBD1 matching over 7 bases. V shed 7 bases and J 3 bases; nucleotides not matched to a gene: 13. The germline CDR1 and CDR2 sequences are SGHRS and YFSETQ. The CDR3 has 16 residues. The CDR3, as DNA: TGCGCCAGCGGTCAGGGGGATGTGGGAATCTACAATGAGCAGTTCTTC. Amino acid sequence: CASGQGDVGIYNEQFF.

The genes are TRBV14 and TRBJ2-5; no firm D call. There are 16 residues in the CDR3. The V gene's germline CDR1 is SGHDN and CDR2 FVKESK. V lost 4 bases and J 0 bases, leaving 15 bases between the germline ends. Here the CDR3 reads CASSLRVRGNQETQYF. The CDR3 DNA is TGTGCCAGCAGCCTCCGGGTCCGCGGTAACCAAGAGACCCAGTACTTC. Full variable domain (rest looked up from reference TRBV14 and TRBJ2-5): EAGVTQFPSHSVIEKGQTVTLRCDPISGHDNLYWYRRVMGKEIKFLLHFVKESKQDESGMPNNRFLAERTGGTYSTLKVQPAELEDSGVYFCASSLRVRGNQETQYFGPGTRLLVL.

The chain combines TRBV30 with TRBJ1-1; possible D gene TRBD1, 5 bases. The germline V gene has CDR1 GTSNPN and CDR2 SVGIG (reference sequence). The CDR3 covers 11 residues. Trimming removed 6 bases at V and 3 bases at J, with 8 bases between. In nucleotides, the CDR3 is TGTGCCTGTACACAGGACACTGAAGCTTTCTTT. Encoded protein: CACTQDTEAFF.

The chain combines TRBV29-1 with TRBJ2-1; 8 bases align to TRBD2. V dropped 4 bases and J dropped 3; count of bases not matched to a gene: 8. This CDR3 spans 15 amino acids. The germline V gene encodes CDR1 SQVTM and CDR2 ANQGSEA. The CDR3 sequence is CSVAPGGADYNEQFF. The DNA of the CDR3 is TGCAGCGTTGCTCCGGGGGGGGCTGACTACAATGAGCAGTTCTTC.

The gene calls are TRBV19 and TRBJ1-4; D not resolved. V lost 2 bases and J lost 8, with 12 bases in between. Germline values: CDR1 LNHDA, CDR2 SQIVND (reference sequence). There are 14 residues in the CDR3. The DNA of the CDR3 is TGTGCCAGTAGTATAACCCTTGCGGGCGAAAAACTGTTTTTT. This sequence encodes CASSITLAGEKLFF.

V gene TRBV11-3 combines with J gene TRBJ2-1, with TRBD2 matching 7 bases. Germline lookup yields CDR1 SGHNT and CDR2 YENEEA. The CDR3 is made up of 14 amino acids. V lost 1 base, J lost 7 bases, and 4 bases stayed unmatched. CDR3 region: CASSLAGGLNEQFF. The DNA of the CDR3 is TGTGCCAGCAGCTTAGCGGGAGGCCTTAATGAGCAGTTCTTC.

The CDR3 bases are TGTGCCAGCAGCCAAGATGCTGGCGGGAGTCCCTACGAGCAGTACTTC. Translation: CASSQDAGGSPYEQYF. The chain recombines TRBV4-2 with TRBJ2-7; the match to TRBD2 covers 7 bases. CDR3 length: 16 residues. V dropped 0 bases and J dropped 2; count of bases not matched to a gene: 7. The germline V gene has CDR1 LGHNA and CDR2 YNFKEQ.

This sequence joins TRBV28 and TRBJ2-5; TRBD1 matches 8 bases. The CDR3 has 16 residues. Germline values: CDR1 MDHEN, CDR2 SYDVKM. With 2 bases clipped from V and 5 bases from J, the junction kept 10 bases outside the gene matches. The DNA of the CDR3 is TGTGCCAGCAGTTTAGAGGCAGGGGGCTCGGGGGAGACCCAGTACTTC. Protein sequence: CASSLEAGGSGETQYF. Based on the CDR3 plus reference TRBV28 and TRBJ2-5, the full variable domain is DVKVTQSSRYLVKRTGEKVFLECVQDMDHENMFWYRQDPGLGLRLIYFSYDVKMKEKGDIPEGYSVSREKKERFSLILESASTNQTSMYLCASSLEAGGSGETQYFGPGTRLLVL.

The V gene is TRBV9, the J gene TRBJ2-5; D remains unclear. V gave up 0 bases and J gave up 2 bases, with 5 bases separating them. CDR3 length: 13 residues. Germline V CDR1 and CDR2: SGDLS, YYNGEE. The chain's CDR3 is CASSVAIQETQYF. The DNA of the CDR3 is TGTGCCAGCAGCGTAGCCATTCAAGAGACCCAGTACTTC.

This clone was found once. The genes are TRBV7-9 and TRBJ1-5; TRBD1 agrees at 7 bases. The germline V gene encodes CDR1 SEHNR and CDR2 FQNEAQ (reference sequence). J lost 4 bases, V lost 4 bases, and 10 bases had no gene match. The CDR3 is 16 residues long. Here the CDR3 reads CASSSEGAGWNQPQHF. The CDR3 DNA is TGTGCCAGCAGCTCAGAGGGGGCAGGATGGAATCAGCCCCAGCATTTT. The whole variable domain, remainder taken from reference TRBV7-9 and TRBJ1-5, is DTGVSQNPRHKITKRGQNVTFRCDPISEHNRLYWYRQTLGQGPEFLTYFQNEAQLEKSRLLSDRFSAERPKGSFSTLEIQRTEQGDSAMYLCASSSEGAGWNQPQHFGDGTRLSIL.

The J gene is TRBJ2-7, the V gene TRBV14; 10 nucleotides line up with TRBD1. The junction had 8 bases not matched to a gene; V was cut back by 0 bases and J by 6 bases. Germline CDR1 SGHDN, CDR2 FVKESK. There are 16 residues in the CDR3. The CDR3 protein is CASSQDRWDRGGEQYV. The DNA for the CDR3 is TGTGCCAGCAGCCAAGATCGATGGGACAGGGGTGGCGAGCAGTACGTC.

This chain connects TRBV4-2 to TRBJ2-3, with D perhaps matching TRBD1 (6 bases). Germline CDR1 LGHNA, CDR2 YNFKEQ. Trimming shortened V by 3 bases and J by 0 bases, and 16 bases separated the two germline ends. This CDR3 region has 17 residues. CDR3 protein: CASSQYHRVTSTDTQYF. In DNA, the CDR3 is TGTGCCAGCAGCCAGTATCACAGGGTTACTAGCACAGATACGCAGTATTTT.

This rearrangement joins TRBV19 to TRBJ2-6; D not resolved. V was clipped by 4 bases and J by 0 bases, with 7 bases between them. The CDR3 extends over 15 amino acids. Germline assignment: CDR1 LNHDA and CDR2 SQIVND (reference sequence). This CDR3 reads CASSTASSGANVLTF. The CDR3 DNA reads as TGTGCCAGTAGTACAGCTAGCTCTGGGGCCAACGTCCTGACTTTC.

The chain combines TRBV5-1 with TRBJ2-5, with TRBD2 identical over 12 bases. After removal of 4 bases from V and 1 base from J, the junction contained 5 bases not matched to a gene. CDR3 length equals 16 residues. Germline V gives CDR1 SGHRS, CDR2 YFSETQ. In nucleotides, the CDR3 is TGCGCCAGCAGCCCCGGACTAGCGGGAACCCAAGAGACCCAGTACTTC. It specifies CASSPGLAGTQETQYF.

The genes are TRBV28 and TRBJ2-7; 9 bases map to TRBD1. CDR1 and CDR2 (germline): MDHEN, SYDVKM. The J segment lost 5 bases and the V segment lost 5 bases, leaving 4 bases of the junction unmatched. CDR3 length: 13 amino acids. The CDR3 protein is CASSRTGVDEQYF. CDR3 in DNA: TGTGCCAGCAGTAGGACAGGGGTAGACGAGCAGTACTTC.

The chain joins TRBV27 to TRBJ1-5, with D possibly being TRBD1 (5 bases). CDR3 length equals 16 residues. With 1 base removed from V and 2 bases from J, the gap between germline ends came to 12 bases. Germline V gene sequence: CDR1 MNHEY, CDR2 SMNVEV (reference sequence). CDR3 nucleotide sequence: TGTGCCAGCAGTTTATATAACGGGGGAGGCAATCAGCCCCAGCATTTT. Translation: CASSLYNGGGNQPQHF.

The CDR3 DNA sequence: TGTGCCAGCAACAGACAGGGGGGAAATTCACCCCTCCACTTT. It encodes CASNRQGGNSPLHF. The chain joins TRBV9 to TRBJ1-6, with 9 positions matching TRBD1. Per germline, CDR1 SGDLS and CDR2 YYNGEE. V lost 6 bases, J lost 7 bases, and 5 bases stayed unmatched. The CDR3 loop spans 14 amino acids.